Listed below are T cell receptor beta chains from one sample, sequenced in a study of shared clonotypes between healthy human individuals. Sequencing was performed with immunoSEQ multiplex PCR; in TCRdb, only in-frame clones are kept and a portion is missing. The repertoire holds about 510,000 clones, with 90% to 97% as singletons. The sequencing sample was made of naive CD4+ T cells sorted from blood. The receptor set was obtained from a woman under 40 in good health. Both conserved end residues are part of each CDR3. A D gene is named only where the DNA matches it firmly.

V gene	J gene	D gene	CDR3 protein
TRBV27	TRBJ2-7	TRBD2	CASSGTSGRTYEQYF
TRBV25-1	TRBJ2-5	TRBD2	CASSLAGGETQYF
TRBV6-6	-	-	CASSPRGTYEQYF
TRBV18	TRBJ2-5	-	CASSPVETQYF
TRBV6-5	TRBJ1-3	TRBD1	CASSFDRGGGNTIYF
TRBV6-5	TRBJ1-1	-	CASSYGWRGATEAFF
TRBV18	TRBJ2-2	TRBD2	CASSPRTSGSQSTGELFF
TRBV28	TRBJ1-1	TRBD1	CASSPPLGQGRTEAFF
TRBV30	TRBJ1-5	-	CAWSAGGDQPQHF
TRBV21-1	TRBJ2-7	-	CASSNPGTSEYYEQYF
TRBV6-5	TRBJ2-7	-	CASSYGISGLGYEQYF
TRBV28	TRBJ1-3	-	CASSFTAGSGNTIYF
TRBV9	TRBJ1-4	-	CASSASGTTNEKLFF
TRBV28	TRBJ1-5	-	CASSFTGTRLNQPQHF
TRBV5-5	TRBJ1-2	-	CASSLAAGAGYGYTF
TRBV5-8	-	-	CASSLAATSYEQYF
TRBV18	TRBJ1-2	TRBD1	CASSQTGGEDGYTF
TRBV6-1	TRBJ1-5	-	CASGAGYYSNQPQHF
TRBV4-2	TRBJ2-7	-	CASSPQGLASSYEQYF
TRBV10-3	TRBJ1-5	-	CAIGRNQPQHF
TRBV19	TRBJ1-4	TRBD1	CASSMGTGDEKLFF
TRBV7-9	TRBJ2-7	TRBD2	CASSLGGLAGLLVEQYF
TRBV2	-	-	CASSSSYEQYF
TRBV10-3	TRBJ1-1	TRBD1	CAISGGTGGTNTEAFF
TRBV29-1	TRBJ2-5	TRBD2	CSAPGTSGSETQYF
TRBV5-1	TRBJ2-5	-	CASSFGFQETQYF
TRBV7-3	TRBJ2-5	-	CASSPTPTATGTQYF
TRBV7-9	TRBJ2-1	TRBD1	CASSVGTDYNEQFF
TRBV6-5	TRBJ1-1	-	CASSYSRGASRQAFF